Detailed here is one T cell receptor beta chain. The antigen remains undetermined. One entry per CDR3 protein, called by TCRdb with MiXCR from the 5' RACE reads. The sample lists a few hundred thousand distinct CDR3 sequences, around 3.9% occurring once. The length of the CDR3 is 14 residues. The germline CDR1 and CDR2 sequences are MNHEY and SVGEGT. Deletions cut 7 bases from V and 4 bases from J, with 16 bases between. The sample belongs to a study of T cells after yellow fever vaccination. Study-wide context: Preparation of fractions with low cell numbers was performed using SMART-Seq v4 Ultra Low Input.

Study-wide results and caveats: Clones that expanded after primary vaccination mostly reappeared after the booster (96% CD4, around 87% CD8). Within FACS-sorted repertoires, abundant clonotypes contaminating from the bulk population could be present.

The sequence came from a man between 18 and 29 years old who received the YFV17D yellow fever vaccine. The chain couples TRBV6-2 or TRBV6-3 to TRBJ1-1; no definite D call. The sequences come from PBMCs, collected 5 days after the yellow fever booster vaccination. The CDR3 bases are TGTGCCAGCACCTACGGAGGCAGCTCCACTGAAGCTTTCTTT. It specifies CASTYGGSSTEAFF.